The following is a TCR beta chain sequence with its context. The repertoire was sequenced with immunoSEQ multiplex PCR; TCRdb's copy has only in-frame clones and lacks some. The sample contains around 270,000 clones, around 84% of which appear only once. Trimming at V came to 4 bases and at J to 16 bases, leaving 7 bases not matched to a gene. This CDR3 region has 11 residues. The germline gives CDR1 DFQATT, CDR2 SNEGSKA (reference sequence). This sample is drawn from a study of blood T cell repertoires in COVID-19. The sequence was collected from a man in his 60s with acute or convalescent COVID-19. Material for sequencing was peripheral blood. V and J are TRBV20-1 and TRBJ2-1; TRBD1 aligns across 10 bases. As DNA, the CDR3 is TGCAGTGCTAAAATAGGACAGGGGGGTTTCTTC. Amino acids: CSAKIGQGGFF.